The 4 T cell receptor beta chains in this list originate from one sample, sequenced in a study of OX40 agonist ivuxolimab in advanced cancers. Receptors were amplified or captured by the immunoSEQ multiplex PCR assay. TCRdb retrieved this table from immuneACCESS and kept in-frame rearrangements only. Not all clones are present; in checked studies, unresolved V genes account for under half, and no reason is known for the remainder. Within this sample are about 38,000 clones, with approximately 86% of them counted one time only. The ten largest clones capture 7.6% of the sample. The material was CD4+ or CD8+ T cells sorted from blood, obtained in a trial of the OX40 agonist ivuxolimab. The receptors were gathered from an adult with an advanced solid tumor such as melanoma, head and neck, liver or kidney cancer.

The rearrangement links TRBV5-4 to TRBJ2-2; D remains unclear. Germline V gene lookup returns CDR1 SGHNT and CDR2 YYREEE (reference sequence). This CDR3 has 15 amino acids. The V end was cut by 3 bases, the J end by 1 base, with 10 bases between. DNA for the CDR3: TGTGCCAGCAGCTCTGACATGGGGAACACCGGGGAGCTGTTTTTT. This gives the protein CASSSDMGNTGELFF.

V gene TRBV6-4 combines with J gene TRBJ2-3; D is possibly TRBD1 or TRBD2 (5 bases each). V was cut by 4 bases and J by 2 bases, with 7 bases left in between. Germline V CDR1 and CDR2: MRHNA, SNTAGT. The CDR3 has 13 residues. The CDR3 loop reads CASSGGNTDTQYF. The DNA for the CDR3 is TGTGCCAGCAGTGGGGGGAACACAGATACGCAGTATTTT.

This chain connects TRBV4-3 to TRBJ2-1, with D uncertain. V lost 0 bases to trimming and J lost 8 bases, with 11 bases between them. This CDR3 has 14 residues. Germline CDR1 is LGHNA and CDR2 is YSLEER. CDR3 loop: CASSQDPIGYEQFF. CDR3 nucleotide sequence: TGCGCCAGCAGCCAAGACCCCATTGGGTATGAGCAGTTCTTC.

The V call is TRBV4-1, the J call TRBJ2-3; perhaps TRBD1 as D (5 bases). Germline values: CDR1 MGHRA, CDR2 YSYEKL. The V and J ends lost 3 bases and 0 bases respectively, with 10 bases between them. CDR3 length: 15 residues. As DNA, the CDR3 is TGCGCCAGCAGCCAGAACAGGTTGAGCACAGATACGCAGTATTTT. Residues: CASSQNRLSTDTQYF.